Following are 26 T cell receptor beta chains from one sample sequenced in a study of blood T cell repertoires in COVID-19. This table comes from immunoSEQ multiplex PCR, and its TCRdb copy is limited to in-frame clones, with some not included. The sample gives around 83,000 clones, more than 75% of which show up once; roughly 14% is in the top ten. The sample comprised peripheral blood. The receptors originated from a woman in her 70s with acute or convalescent COVID-19.

This rearrangement joins TRBV28 to TRBJ2-2; the D gene is possibly TRBD2 (7 bases). CDR1 and CDR2 from the germline V gene are MDHEN and SYDVKM. The CDR3 runs 15 residues. V was pared by 6 bases and J by 4 bases, with 15 bases between. The CDR3 here is CASRGGAPRTGELFF. CDR3 DNA: TGTGCCAGCAGGGGGGGGGCCCCCCGCACCGGGGAGCTGTTTTTT.

The chain uses TRBV4-1 and TRBJ2-5; 15 nucleotides agree with TRBD2. The CDR3 runs 18 residues. J lost 5 bases, V lost 4 bases, and 11 bases had no gene match. Germline V gene lookup returns CDR1 MGHRA and CDR2 YSYEKL. CDR3 in amino acids: CASSPRTSGRGLSETQYF. The CDR3 nucleotides read TGCGCCAGCAGCCCCCGGACTAGCGGGAGGGGGTTATCGGAGACCCAGTACTTC.

This chain links TRBV12-2 with TRBJ2-3; the table's D call TRBD1 went unverified against the DNA. TRBV12-2 is listed as a pseudogene. The CDR3 has 16 amino acids. The chain's CDR3 is CASRLDRVDPTDTQYF. The DNA of the CDR3 is TGTGCAAGTCGCTTAGACAGGGTAGATCCCACAGATACGCAGTATTTT.

This sequence joins TRBV5-1 and TRBJ2-7; D possibly corresponds to TRBD1 (6 bases). With 0 bases removed from V and 2 bases from J, the gap between germline ends came to 18 bases. The CDR3 length is 17 residues. Germline V lookup: CDR1 SGHRS, CDR2 YFSETQ. CDR3 region: CASSLAVGTKATYEQYV. In DNA form, the CDR3 reads TGCGCCAGCAGCTTGGCTGTAGGGACAAAGGCTACCTACGAGCAGTACGTC.

The V and J genes are TRBV27 and TRBJ1-1, with D possibly being TRBD1 (5 bases). Deletions cut 7 bases from V and 2 bases from J, with 11 bases between. Germline V gene data show CDR1 as MNHEY and CDR2 as SMNVEV (reference sequence). There are 13 residues in the CDR3. CDR3 in DNA: TGTGCCAGCAAATACAGGCATAACACTGAAGCTTTCTTT. This codes for CASKYRHNTEAFF.

The gene calls are TRBV5-1 and TRBJ2-5; the match to TRBD2 covers 10 bases. Germline CDR1 reads SGHRS; CDR2 reads YFSETQ. The CDR3 has 16 residues. Trimming removed 4 bases from V and 5 bases from J; junction bases left unmatched: 11. Here the CDR3 reads CASSPDSSGRGETQYF. For the CDR3, the DNA is TGCGCCAGCAGCCCTGACTCTAGCGGGAGAGGGGAGACCCAGTACTTC. Supplemented by reference TRBV5-1 and TRBJ2-5, the full variable domain reads KAGVTQTPRYLIKTRGQQVTLSCSPISGHRSVSWYQQTPGQGLQFLFEYFSETQRNKGNFPGRFSGRQFSNSRSEMNVSTLELGDSALYLCASSPDSSGRGETQYFGPGTRLLVL.

This chain links TRBV27 with TRBJ2-2; TRBD1 matches at 7 bases. V trimming: 5 bases; J trimming: 1 base; junction bases outside the gene matches: 4. The germline V gene has CDR1 MNHEY and CDR2 SMNVEV (reference sequence). The length of the CDR3 is 15 residues. Written as DNA, the CDR3 is TGTGCCAGCAGTCCCCGGACAGGGAACACCGGGGAGCTGTTTTTT. Protein product: CASSPRTGNTGELFF.

This chain joins TRBV29-1 and TRBJ1-1, with a possible D match to TRBD1 (6 bases). Trimming removed 6 bases from V and 0 bases from J, with 11 bases in between. CDR1 is SQVTM and CDR2 is ANQGSEA in the germline V gene. The CDR3 extends over 13 amino acids. Here the CDR3 DNA reads TGCAGCGTAGGGGGAGGGATGAACACTGAAGCTTTCTTT. Residues: CSVGGGMNTEAFF.

This clone was observed a handful of times. The chain couples TRBV7-8 to TRBJ2-3, with 7 bases lining up with TRBD2. The CDR3 runs to 15 residues. Germline V gives CDR1 SGHVS, CDR2 FQNEAQ. The V and J ends lost 4 bases and 4 bases, in that order; junction bases with no gene match: 8. This CDR3 is CASSSTSGRADTQYF. CDR3 sequence (DNA): TGTGCCAGCAGCTCGACCTCAGGGAGGGCAGATACGCAGTATTTT.

This chain links TRBV30 with TRBJ1-3, with D possibly TRBD1 on 6 matching bases. This CDR3 region has 14 residues. Germline CDR1 GTSNPN, CDR2 SVGIG (reference sequence). The V gene lost 2 bases and the J gene lost 4 bases, with 12 bases spanning the gap. This CDR3 reads CAWSIGTPGNTIYF. CDR3 nucleotides: TGTGCCTGGAGTATAGGGACACCGGGAAACACCATATATTTT.

There are a few counts of this clone. The rearrangement joins TRBV6-4 to TRBJ2-2; 9 bases are a match to TRBD2. Germline CDR1 and CDR2: MRHNA and SNTAGT. The CDR3 consists of 15 residues. V lost 8 bases, J lost 7 bases, and 11 bases stayed unmatched. Here the CDR3 reads CASSPLAGTNGELFF. The CDR3 DNA sequence: TGTGCCAGCTCCCCCCTAGCGGGAACCAACGGGGAGCTGTTTTTT.

The CDR3 DNA reads as TGTGCCAGCAGCTCACTCAGGACTAATGAAAAACTGTTTTTT. The encoded protein is CASSSLRTNEKLFF. The gene calls are TRBV7-8 and TRBJ1-4; D not certain. The CDR3 covers 14 residues. Trimming stripped 4 bases from V and 2 bases from J, with 8 bases between. Per germline, CDR1 SGHVS and CDR2 FQNEAQ.

This chain joins TRBV6-5 and TRBJ1-5; no reliable D call. Trimming stripped 6 bases from V and 0 bases from J, with 9 bases between. The CDR3 totals 14 residues. Germline CDR1 and CDR2: MNHEY and SVGAGI. CDR3 loop: CASRGPGSNQPQHF. The CDR3 DNA follows: TGTGCCAGCAGGGGCCCTGGTAGCAATCAGCCCCAGCATTTT.

The rearrangement uses TRBV3-1 (or the pseudogene TRBV3-2) and TRBJ1-1; D ambiguous. Trimming shortened V by 1 base and J by 1 base, and 4 bases separated the two germline ends. CDR1 and CDR2 (germline): LGHDT, YNNKEL (reference sequence). This CDR3 spans 13 amino acids. In nucleotides, the CDR3 is TGTGCCAGCAGCCAAGGGCCGAACACTGAAGCTTTCTTT. Translation gives CASSQGPNTEAFF.

This chain uses TRBV6-2 or TRBV6-3 with TRBJ2-7; a possible D gene is TRBD1 (5 bases). Germline lookup yields CDR1 MNHEY and CDR2 SVGEGT. V was clipped by 0 bases and J by 4 bases, with 10 bases between them. This CDR3 has 14 residues. CDR3 DNA sequence: TGTGCCAGCAGTTACTCGGTCAGGGTGTACGAGCAGTACGTC. Its protein is CASSYSVRVYEQYV.

This chain connects TRBV18 to TRBJ1-5, with TRBD1 matching 8 bases. The ends lost 0 bases at V and 6 bases at J; junction bases unmatched: 4. Looked up from germline, CDR1 is KGHSH and CDR2 is LQKENI. The CDR3 totals 15 residues. The CDR3 DNA reads as TGTGCCAGCTCACCACCTCAGGGGGCAGGTCAGCCCCAGCATTTT. It encodes CASSPPQGAGQPQHF. The full variable domain, in which reference TRBV18 and TRBJ1-5 provide the parts outside the CDR3, is NAGVMQNPRHLVRRRGQEARLRCSPMKGHSHVYWYRQLPEEGLKFMVYLQKENIIDESGMPKERFSAEFPKEGPSILRIQQVVRGDSAAYFCASSPPQGAGQPQHFGDGTRLSIL.

This chain links TRBV5-6 with TRBJ2-5; a possible D gene is TRBD1 (6 bases). The V end was cut by 4 bases, the J end by 5 bases, with 18 bases between. CDR3 size: 15 residues. In germline, CDR1 is SGHDT, CDR2 YYEEEE. The CDR3 protein is CASSLTTGMGETQYF. The CDR3 DNA is TGTGCCAGCAGCCTAACTACAGGGATGGGGGAGACCCAGTACTTC.

The chain links TRBV29-1 to TRBJ2-2; 9 positions match TRBD1. The V segment lost 5 bases and the J segment 4 bases; nucleotides outside the gene matches: 5. Germline-derived CDR1 and CDR2 are SQVTM and ANQGSEA. The CDR3 is 14 amino acids. CDR3 in amino acids: CSVNRGRTTGELFF. CDR3 nucleotides: TGCAGCGTTAACAGGGGGCGAACCACCGGGGAGCTGTTTTTT.

The V gene is TRBV9, the J gene TRBJ2-2; 9 bases match TRBD2. V was clipped by 0 bases and J by 9 bases; unmatched bases: 15. Germline CDR1 reads SGDLS; CDR2 reads YYNGEE. This CDR3 region has 18 residues. The CDR3 DNA reads as TGTGCCAGCAGCGTAGAGGTTCTGAGCGGGGGGCCCTCGCGGGAGCTGTTTTTT. This gives the protein CASSVEVLSGGPSRELFF.

J is TRBJ2-7 and V is TRBV5-6; tentative D call: TRBD2 (5 bases). V lost 0 bases and J 3 bases, leaving 7 bases between the germline ends. CDR3 length equals 13 residues. Germline CDR1 reads SGHDT; CDR2 reads YYEEEE. CDR3 amino acids: CASSLGAGYEQYV. CDR3 DNA: TGTGCCAGCAGCTTGGGGGCGGGCTACGAGCAGTACGTC.

The CDR3 DNA reads as TGTGCCAGCAGTTACGGGGAGTGGGATCAGCCCCAGCATTTT. It codes for CASSYGEWDQPQHF. The chain uses TRBV6-2 or TRBV6-3 and TRBJ1-5, with unresolved D. CDR1 MNHEY and CDR2 SVGEGT come from the germline V gene. The CDR3 is made up of 14 amino acids. V lost 2 bases and J 5 bases, leaving 10 bases between the germline ends.

This rearrangement joins TRBV9 to TRBJ1-6, with D maybe TRBD1 (6 bases). The germline V gene encodes CDR1 SGDLS and CDR2 YYNGEE. This CDR3 has 17 residues. V was cut by 3 bases and J by 4 bases, with 17 bases left in between. CDR3 amino acids: CASSGLPQGNYNSPLHF. CDR3 DNA sequence: TGTGCCAGCAGCGGATTACCACAGGGAAATTATAATTCACCCCTCCACTTT.

The gene calls are TRBV6-5 and TRBJ2-5; TRBD2 is a possible D gene (6 bases). Looked up from germline, CDR1 is MNHEY and CDR2 is SVGAGI. Trimming shortened V by 2 bases and J by 4 bases, and 14 bases separated the two germline ends. This CDR3 has 15 amino acids. The CDR3 nucleotides are TGTGCCAGCAGTTACGGGGGGAAGTTCGGAGAGACCCAGTACTTC. The encoded protein is CASSYGGKFGETQYF.

The DNA of the CDR3 is TGCGCCAGCAGTGCCCAGGCCTCGACACAGCCCCAGCATTTT. It is translated as CASSAQASTQPQHF. The V gene is TRBV10-2, the J gene TRBJ1-5; unclear D gene. V lost 4 bases and J 7 bases, leaving 14 bases between the germline ends. The CDR3 is 14 amino acids. CDR1 and CDR2 (germline): WSHSY, SAAADI.

The J gene is TRBJ1-1, the V gene TRBV7-2; 7 nucleotides agree with TRBD1. V shed 9 bases and J 2 bases; nucleotides not matched to a gene: 3. The length of the CDR3 is 12 residues. The V gene's germline CDR1 is SGHTA and CDR2 FQGNSA. As DNA, the CDR3 is TGTGCCAGTCACAGGGGTAACACTGAAGCTTTCTTT. Translated: CASHRGNTEAFF.

This clone was observed a single time. The genes are TRBV7-2 and TRBJ2-1, with TRBD2 matching over 9 bases. The V gene end was trimmed by 5 bases and the J gene end by 6 bases; junction bases not matched to a gene: 8. Germline V lookup: CDR1 SGHTA, CDR2 FQGNSA. The CDR3 sequence is 15 residues long. The CDR3 DNA is TGTGCCAGCAGCGTTAGCGGGGGCGAGAGCAATGAGCAGTTCTTC. This sequence encodes CASSVSGGESNEQFF.